The source of this T cell receptor (beta chain) is a study of OX40 agonist ivuxolimab in advanced cancers. Some background on the complete study: Ivuxolimab was a fully human IgG2 agonistic monoclonal antibody targeting the costimulatory receptor OX40 (CD134). Intravenous ivuxolimab was administered to patients every 2 weeks at six dose levels: 0.01, 0.1, 0.3, 1.5, 3 and 10 mg/kg. Of the roughly 50 dose-escalation patients, hepatocellular carcinoma was present in roughly 19, melanoma in about 15, renal cell carcinoma in 9 and head and neck cancer in 9. In the dose-escalation cohort, 82.7% of patients were male, and the mean age was about 55 years, with a range of about 23 to 90. Prior anti-PD-1, anti-PD-L1 or anti-CTLA-4 therapy was permitted, and about two fifths of dose-escalation patients had received checkpoint inhibitors. Partial responses occurred in three dose-escalation patients: two with cutaneous melanoma and one with hepatocellular carcinoma. The point of sequencing TCRbeta in the periphery was to test whether ivuxolimab changed TCR sequence diversity and drove clonal T-cell expansion. The monotherapy dose-escalation portion (N ≈ 50 patients) of the phase I ivuxolimab trial is reported in the paper. Results the study describes overall, beyond this receptor: The antigen specificity of the clonally expanded peripheral T cells was not determined. After ivuxolimab, more expanded clones were found on average in CD8+ T cells than in CD4+ T cells. Low levels of normalized T-cell clonal expansion were also seen in some nonresponding patients. At doses of 0.1 to 3.0 mg/kg, clonal expansion of both CD4+ and CD8+ T cells in blood was seen between baseline and week 6. In partial responders in the 0.1-3.0 mg/kg groups, normalized peripheral clonal expansion was found to be among the lowest, especially among CD8+ T cells.

CDR1 and CDR2 were assigned from the germline V gene as MDHEN and SYDVKM. From the cysteine up to the phenylalanine, the CDR3 has a length of 17 residues. The sequence is cut down to CDR3 DNA, 51 bases in frame from base 1. V is pruned by 2 bases and J by 4 bases, leaving 12 bases of the junction without a gene match. To note about this clone: This clone's antigen is unknown. No base quality values were provided; no much bigger clone lies one nucleotide off.

The trial excluded patients who had a history of autoimmune disease or were on systemic immunosuppression. In every dose cohort, peripheral blood was drawn for TCR sequencing at baseline, cycle 4 day 1, and cycle 7 day 1. Samples came from an open-label, multicenter, first-in-human phase I dose-escalation trial of ivuxolimab. The trial enrolled adults with locally advanced or metastatic head and neck squamous cell, hepatocellular, melanoma or renal cell carcinoma. Before TCR sequencing, CD4+ T cells and CD8+ T cells from peripheral blood were sorted into separate populations. To sequence the TCRbeta CDR3 region, genomic DNA was isolated from the sorted cells. The immunoSEQ Assay was used for sequencing of TCRbeta CDR3 regions. TCRdb holds this immuneACCESS table with in-frame rearrangements only. Some clones are missing; in checked studies, unresolved V genes explain under half, and the rest has no known cause. For this sample there are tens of thousands of clones; roughly 90% appear just once. The ten largest clones add up to under 1.1% of the sample.

The sequenced sample was CD4+ or CD8+ T cells sorted from blood, obtained in a trial of the OX40 agonist ivuxolimab. The chain was built from TRBV28 and TRBJ1-2; the junction holds 8 bases that match TRBD1. This clonotype originated in an adult with an advanced solid tumor such as melanoma, head and neck, liver or kidney cancer. The CDR3 reads CASSLGSAGGSGYGYTF. The bases read TGTGCCAGCAGTTTAGGTAGCGCAGGGGGCTCCGGCTATGGCTACACCTTC.